The sequence of this T cell receptor beta chain was determined in a study of PD-L1 blockade in urothelial cancer. The V end lost 2 bases, the J end lost 3 bases, and 7 bases lay between the germline ends. This CDR3 is built from 14 residues. Germline V gene lookup returns CDR1 MRHNA and CDR2 SNTAGT. TCRdb's copy holds only in-frame clones and misses some; the assay was immunoSEQ multiplex PCR. The table includes tens of thousands of clones, about 85% detected once. The rearrangement joins TRBV6-4 to TRBJ2-2, with D unresolved. The TCR sequence derives from a man aged 55-75 years with urothelial cancer. This sample comprised PBMCs, obtained around atezolizumab (anti-PD-L1) treatment. Written as DNA, the CDR3 is TGTGCCAGCAGTGACGCGCAGGACACCGGGGAGCTGTTTTTT. Its translation is CASSDAQDTGELFF.